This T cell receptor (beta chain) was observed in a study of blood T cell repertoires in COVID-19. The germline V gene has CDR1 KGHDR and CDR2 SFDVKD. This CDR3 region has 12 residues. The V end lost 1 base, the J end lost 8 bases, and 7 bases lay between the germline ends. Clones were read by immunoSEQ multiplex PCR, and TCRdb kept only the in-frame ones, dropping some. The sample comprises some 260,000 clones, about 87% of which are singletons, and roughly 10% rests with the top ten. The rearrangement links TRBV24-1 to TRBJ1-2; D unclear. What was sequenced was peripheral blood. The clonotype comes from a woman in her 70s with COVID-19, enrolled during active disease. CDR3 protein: CATSDFGWGYTF. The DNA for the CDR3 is TGTGCCACCAGTGATTTCGGTTGGGGCTACACCTTC.